One sample yielded the 26 T cell receptor beta chains listed below, sequenced in a study of CD8 T cells in Susac syndrome. Random hexamers primed reverse transcription of about 0.45 to 1 ug RNA. In TCRdb, the immunoSEQ multiplex PCR reads were re-called with MiXCR into one record per CDR3 protein. In the table there are about 120,000 distinct CDR3 sequences, about 95% of which are singletons. Input material: CD4+ T cells from PBMCs. Every receptor here comes from a human donor in good health.

This sequence joins TRBV11-3 and TRBJ2-3; 10 bases map to TRBD2. The CDR3 consists of 15 residues. Germline CDR1 reads SGHNT; CDR2 reads YENEEA. Trimming took 1 base from V and 5 from J; bases not matched to a gene: 3. CDR3 in amino acids: CASSLALAGLDTQYF. For the CDR3, the DNA is TGTGCCAGCAGCTTAGCACTAGCGGGATTAGATACGCAGTATTTT.

In its sample, this clonotype was seen once. V usage is TRBV15 and J usage is TRBJ1-1, with a tentative D call TRBD1 (6 bases). Trimming removed 5 bases from V and 1 base from J, with 11 bases in between. The CDR3 is 14 residues long. Germline V gene lookup returns CDR1 LNHNV and CDR2 YYDKDF (reference sequence). The CDR3 DNA is TGTGCCACCAGCTCACAGGGAGGGAACACTGAAGCTTTCTTT. Its protein is CATSSQGGNTEAFF.

The rearrangement uses TRBV6-2 or TRBV6-3 and TRBJ2-7; D is possibly TRBD1 (5 bases). In germline, CDR1 is MNHEY, CDR2 SVGEGT. There are 12 residues in the CDR3. Trimming took 6 bases from V and 3 from J, leaving 9 bases between them. The CDR3 DNA is TGTGCCAGCAGCAACCAGGGCTACGAGCAGTACTTC. Amino acid sequence: CASSNQGYEQYF.

This clonotype occurred once. V and J are TRBV18 and TRBJ1-1; D remains ambiguous. This CDR3 is 14 amino acids long. V shed 3 bases and J shed 1 base, with 9 bases lying between them. The germline CDR1 and CDR2 sequences are KGHSH and LQKENI. DNA of the CDR3: TGTGCCAGCTCACCCTCGGTAGGGAACACTGAAGCTTTCTTT. Its translation: CASSPSVGNTEAFF.

The chain couples TRBV3-1 to TRBJ2-2, with D maybe TRBD2 (5 bases). Germline lookup yields CDR1 LGHDT and CDR2 YNNKEL (reference sequence). V lost 4 bases to trimming and J lost 0 bases, with 18 bases between them. This CDR3 contains 18 residues. The CDR3 nucleotides read TGTGCCAGCAGCCCCTTGAGTCTTGGACTTGCGAACACCGGGGAGCTGTTTTTT. Translated: CASSPLSLGLANTGELFF.

The chain links TRBV7-2 to TRBJ2-5; 11 bases are a match to TRBD1. With V trimmed by 2 bases and J by 2 bases, 4 bases remained unmatched. Germline V gene data show CDR1 as SGHTA and CDR2 as FQGNSA. The CDR3 consists of 16 residues. The CDR3 region is CASSLMGTGGQETQYF. The CDR3 nucleotides read TGTGCCAGCAGCTTAATGGGGACAGGGGGACAAGAGACCCAGTACTTC.

The chain has TRBV6-5 and TRBJ2-3; a possible D gene is TRBD1 (6 bases). Germline loops: CDR1 MNHEY, CDR2 SVGAGI. The CDR3 totals 12 residues. Trimming removed 10 bases from V and 4 bases from J, with 12 bases in between. This chain's CDR3 is CATRTAPDTQYF. The CDR3, as DNA: TGTGCCACCCGGACAGCTCCAGATACGCAGTATTTT.

The CDR3 sequence is CSATPAGGGQGQPQHF. CDR3 in DNA: TGCAGTGCAACCCCGGCCGGGGGGGGGCAGGGACAGCCCCAGCATTTT. The rearrangement joins TRBV20-1 to TRBJ1-5, with D perhaps TRBD1 (6 bases). Trimming shortened V by 6 bases and J by 7 bases, and 25 bases separated the two germline ends. CDR1 DFQATT and CDR2 SNEGSKA come from the germline V gene (reference sequence). CDR3 length: 16 amino acids.

The rearrangement uses TRBV29-1 and TRBJ1-1, with 8 bases matching TRBD1. The germline V gene encodes CDR1 SQVTM and CDR2 ANQGSEA. The CDR3 has 14 amino acids. The junction had 6 bases not matched to a gene; V was cut back by 1 base and J by 5 bases. Here the CDR3 reads CSVEGTGLGTEAFF. CDR3 sequence (DNA): TGCAGCGTTGAAGGGACAGGGTTGGGGACTGAAGCTTTCTTT.

The CDR3 region has the DNA TGTGCCAGCAGTAATACCGGGAGCCGCAATGAGCAGTTCTTC. Residues: CASSNTGSRNEQFF. This rearrangement joins TRBV6-6 to TRBJ2-1, with D possibly being TRBD2 (6 bases). The CDR3 has 14 amino acids. The V gene lost 5 bases and the J gene lost 6 bases, with 14 bases spanning the gap. Looked up from germline, CDR1 is MNHNY and CDR2 is SVGAGI (reference sequence).

The rearrangement links TRBV7-9 to TRBJ2-7; possible D gene TRBD2, 6 bases. Germline CDR1 and CDR2: SEHNR and FQNEAQ (reference sequence). CDR3 size: 13 residues. The germline V and J ends were trimmed by 4 bases and 8 bases, with 15 bases remaining between them. CDR3 residues: CASSSFGGIQQYF. The CDR3, as DNA: TGTGCCAGCAGCTCCTTCGGAGGGATCCAGCAGTACTTC.

CDR3 coding DNA: TGTGCCTGGGTCGGTCGGGACCTCGGTAATGAAAAACTGTTTTTT. Translated: CAWVGRDLGNEKLFF. The gene calls are TRBV30 and TRBJ1-4; D is perhaps TRBD1 (5 bases). The CDR3 runs 15 residues. Trimming left V 5 bases short and J 4 bases short, with 17 bases between. Germline lookup yields CDR1 GTSNPN and CDR2 SVGIG (reference sequence).

This rearrangement joins TRBV7-2 to TRBJ1-2; D is unclear. V shed 4 bases and J shed 4 bases, with 19 bases lying between them. CDR3 length equals 16 residues. The germline V gene has CDR1 SGHTA and CDR2 FQGNSA. CDR3 amino acids: CASSYSSTGNGYGYTF. CDR3 sequence (DNA): TGTGCCAGCAGCTATTCTAGCACGGGGAACGGCTATGGCTACACCTTC.

V gene TRBV2 combines with J gene TRBJ1-5, with D tentatively TRBD1 (6 bases). The CDR3 is made up of 13 amino acids. V was trimmed by 6 bases and J by 5 bases, leaving 11 bases between them. CDR1 is SNHLY, CDR2 FYNNEI, per germline. The CDR3 sequence is CASRGQIDQPQHF. CDR3 coding DNA: TGTGCCAGCAGAGGACAGATAGATCAGCCCCAGCATTTT.

A word on this clonotype: One junction end disagrees with the germline gene, perhaps due to a read error. This chain's CDR3 is CSVEGGTQYF. CDR3 DNA sequence: TGCAGCGTCGAAGGGGGGACCCAGTACTTC. The chain combines TRBV29-1 with TRBJ2-5; possibly TRBD1 for D (6 bases). CDR3 length: 10 amino acids. In germline, CDR1 is SQVTM, CDR2 ANQGSEA. The variable domain in full, with the rest retrieved from reference TRBV29-1 and TRBJ2-5, is SAVISQKPSRDICQRGTSLTIQCQVDSQVTMMFWYRQQPGQSLTLIATANQGSEATYESGFVIDKFPISRPNLTFSTLTVSNMSPEDSSIYLCSVEGGTQYFGPGTRLLVL.

The chain has TRBV6-5 and TRBJ2-7, with D maybe TRBD1 (6 bases). Looked up from germline, CDR1 is MNHEY and CDR2 is SVGAGI. The CDR3 covers 13 residues. The CDR3: CATRGMGRYEQYF. The CDR3 nucleotides read TGTGCTACCAGGGGTATGGGCAGGTACGAGCAGTACTTC.

This sequence joins TRBV28 and TRBJ1-5, with D possibly TRBD1 on 5 matching bases. This CDR3 is built from 15 residues. The germline CDR1 and CDR2 sequences are MDHEN and SYDVKM. Trimming took 6 bases from V and 3 from J, leaving 15 bases between them. CDR3 in DNA: TGTGCCAGCAGCTTGCCGACAGAAAACAATCAGCCCCAGCATTTT. It specifies CASSLPTENNQPQHF.

V usage is TRBV7-9 and J usage is TRBJ2-5; tentative D call: TRBD1 (5 bases). CDR1 SEHNR and CDR2 FQNEAQ come from the germline V gene (reference sequence). V lost 5 bases, J lost 1 base, and 17 bases lay in between. There are 16 residues in the CDR3. As DNA, the CDR3 is TGTGCCAGCAGCCCCATTCGGCCGACAGTCCAAGAGACCCAGTACTTC. Residues: CASSPIRPTVQETQYF.

The V gene is TRBV14, the J gene TRBJ2-7; 10 bases align to TRBD1. Losses at the gene ends were 5 bases for V and 6 bases for J; bases not matched to a gene: 10. There are 15 residues in the CDR3. The germline V gene encodes CDR1 SGHDN and CDR2 FVKESK. The DNA of the CDR3 is TGTGCCAGCAGCGCCTCCGGGACAGGGGAACGCGAGCAGTACTTC. Encoded protein: CASSASGTGEREQYF.

The gene calls are TRBV29-1 and TRBJ2-7; possible D gene TRBD2, 5 bases. The CDR3 totals 14 residues. Deletions cut 6 bases from V and 4 bases from J, with 19 bases between. The V gene's germline CDR1 is SQVTM and CDR2 ANQGSEA. CDR3 in amino acids: CSVPRGSSFYEQYF. The CDR3 coding sequence is TGCAGCGTCCCTCGGGGTAGCTCTTTTTACGAGCAGTACTTC.

The rearrangement joins TRBV7-2 to TRBJ1-5; D call uncertain. The CDR3 totals 12 residues. In germline, CDR1 is SGHTA, CDR2 FQGNSA. Trimming removed 5 bases from V and 4 bases from J, with 6 bases in between. DNA for the CDR3: TGTGCCAGCAGCCTTCAAAATCAGCCCCAGCATTTT. Translating it yields CASSLQNQPQHF. Drawing the rest from reference TRBV7-2 and TRBJ1-5, the complete variable domain is GAGVSQSPSNKVTEKGKDVELRCDPISGHTALYWYRQSLGQGLEFLIYFQGNSAPDKSGLPSDRFSAERTGGSVSTLTIQRTQQEDSAVYLCASSLQNQPQHFGDGTRLSIL.

This clonotype is a singleton in its sample. V gene TRBV5-1 combines with J gene TRBJ2-7; D might be TRBD2 (6 bases). Germline loops: CDR1 SGHRS, CDR2 YFSETQ. The CDR3 sequence is 19 residues long. With 0 bases removed from V and 1 base from J, the gap between germline ends came to 23 bases. The CDR3 sequence: CASSLVLIGGTVGSYEQYF. Written as DNA, the CDR3 is TGCGCCAGCAGCTTGGTCCTAATCGGAGGGACGGTCGGTTCCTACGAGCAGTACTTC.

The rearrangement uses TRBV2 and TRBJ2-7; tentative D call: TRBD1 (6 bases). Germline V gene lookup returns CDR1 SNHLY and CDR2 FYNNEI. The CDR3 runs 14 residues. The V end was cut by 2 bases, the J end by 0 bases, with 8 bases between. The CDR3 reads CASSEQGRSYEQYF. The CDR3 DNA is TGTGCCAGCAGTGAACAGGGGCGCTCCTACGAGCAGTACTTC.

The V gene is TRBV5-1, the J gene TRBJ2-7; tentatively, D is TRBD1 (6 bases). The V end lost 0 bases, the J end lost 3 bases, and 10 bases lay between the germline ends. The CDR3 length is 14 residues. Germline CDR1 is SGHRS and CDR2 is YFSETQ. DNA for the CDR3: TGCGCCAGCAGCTTGGACCAGGGGAACTACGAGCAGTACTTC. It yields the protein CASSLDQGNYEQYF. Using reference TRBV5-1 and TRBJ2-7 for the parts outside the CDR3, the full variable domain is KAGVTQTPRYLIKTRGQQVTLSCSPISGHRSVSWYQQTPGQGLQFLFEYFSETQRNKGNFPGRFSGRQFSNSRSEMNVSTLELGDSALYLCASSLDQGNYEQYFGPGTRLTVT.

The chain uses TRBV5-6 and TRBJ2-1; possibly TRBD1 for D (5 bases). The CDR3 runs to 15 residues. V was shortened by 0 bases and J by 1 base, with 8 bases between the two germline ends. Germline lookup yields CDR1 SGHDT and CDR2 YYEEEE. CDR3 in amino acids: CASSLEQVSYNEQFF. The CDR3 nucleotides read TGTGCCAGCAGCTTGGAACAGGTTTCCTACAATGAGCAGTTCTTC. The whole variable domain, remainder taken from reference TRBV5-6 and TRBJ2-1, is DAGVTQSPTHLIKTRGQQVTLRCSPKSGHDTVSWYQQALGQGPQFIFQYYEEEERQRGNFPDRFSGHQFPNYSSELNVNALLLGDSALYLCASSLEQVSYNEQFFGPGTRLTVL.

The chain couples TRBV27 to TRBJ2-3; TRBD2 agrees at 14 bases. CDR1 is MNHEY and CDR2 is SMNVEV in the germline V gene (reference sequence). The CDR3 is made up of 16 amino acids. The ends lost 4 bases at V and 7 bases at J; junction bases unmatched: 7. CDR3 region: CASSSSTSGGEYTQYF. In nucleotides, the CDR3 is TGTGCCAGCAGTTCCTCGACTAGCGGGGGGGAATATACGCAGTATTTT.